The clone carrying this T cell receptor (beta chain) occurred once. In germline, CDR1 is LGHDT, CDR2 YNNKEL (reference sequence). This CDR3 contains 14 residues. Trimming removed 2 bases from V and 1 base from J, with 6 bases in between. Per sample, approximately 600 ng of bulk tumor genomic DNA was the template used. Biopsies, several per primary tumor and spaced far apart, were collected during surgery. Curative surgery was undertaken by patients, who had untreated, newly diagnosed non-small cell lung cancer. This record comes from a study of immune heterogeneity within non-small cell lung tumors. CDR3 of TCR beta was amplified by multiplex PCR that used 32 V and 13 J primers. TCRdb recomputed calls from the multiplex PCR reads with MiXCR, one row per CDR3 protein. The sample consists of just over 15,000 distinct CDR3 sequences, roughly 30% of them appearing once.

This TCR was sampled from a man aged 40-49 years with non-small cell lung cancer. The chain recombines TRBV3-1 with TRBJ1-3; D is unresolved. Sequencing was performed on lung tumor tissue. CDR3: CASSQLRSGNTIYF. CDR3 bases: TGTGCCAGCAGCCAACTTAGGTCTGGAAACACCATATATTTT.